This T cell receptor (beta chain) was sequenced during a study of identifying expanded T cells in peripheral blood. Assay: immunoSEQ multiplex PCR; the TCRdb copy retains only in-frame clones and omits some. The table shows about 110,000 clones, with 88% occurring only once. Study outcomes and limitations: Two-week clone count variance significantly increased as total template count grew.

Collection occurred without any documented infections or immune events in donors. V was clipped by 3 bases and J by 2 bases, with 11 bases between them. Germline values: CDR1 KGHSH, CDR2 LQKENI. The CDR3 sequence is 14 residues long. A word on this clone: Its antigen is not known.

Sequences were obtained from blood. J is TRBJ2-7 and V is TRBV18; TRBD1 might be the D (6 bases). The source is a person between 18 and 75 years old in good health. The CDR3 loop reads CASSPQGGAYEQYF. In nucleotides, the CDR3 is TGTGCCAGCTCACCTCAAGGGGGTGCCTACGAGCAGTACTTC. The full variable domain, rest sourced from reference TRBV18 and TRBJ2-7, is NAGVMQNPRHLVRRRGQEARLRCSPMKGHSHVYWYRQLPEEGLKFMVYLQKENIIDESGMPKERFSAEFPKEGPSILRIQQVVRGDSAAYFCASSPQGGAYEQYFGPGTRLTVT.